The rows below give T cell receptor beta chains drawn from one sample of a study of CD8 T cells in ankylosing spondylitis. TCRdb reanalysed the 5' RACE reads using MiXCR and keeps one entry per CDR3 protein. Of around 390,000 distinct CDR3 sequences in the sample, around 20% were seen once. The sequencing sample was made of blood, either unsorted or a sorted T cell fraction (not recorded which). All receptors derive from a male donor with ankylosing spondylitis. Each CDR3 is given with its conserved first and last residue. The order of the fields is V gene, clone size, J gene, CDR3 protein. Where a row states a size, it is once, few, many or the class of an expanded clone; other rows omit it.

v_call: TRBV7-2; clone_size: -; j_call: TRBJ2-5; cdr3_aa: CASIARGFGETQYF
v_call: TRBV6-2/TRBV6-3; clone_size: -; j_call: TRBJ2-2; cdr3_aa: CASSPIGQPDTGELFF
v_call: TRBV3-1; clone_size: -; j_call: TRBJ1-1; cdr3_aa: CASSQVRGVTEAFF
v_call: TRBV6-4; clone_size: few; j_call: TRBJ2-1; cdr3_aa: CASSDASGRFSEQFF
v_call: TRBV20-1; clone_size: -; j_call: TRBJ2-1; cdr3_aa: CSAVRINEQFF
v_call: TRBV11-2; clone_size: -; j_call: TRBJ2-6; cdr3_aa: CASSLDWGSLWVANVLTF
v_call: TRBV5-4; clone_size: -; j_call: TRBJ2-1; cdr3_aa: CASASGTLLLYEQFF
v_call: TRBV18; clone_size: -; j_call: TRBJ2-5; cdr3_aa: CASSPPDRVQETQYF
v_call: TRBV25-1; clone_size: many; j_call: TRBJ2-3; cdr3_aa: CASSLPGLATDTQYF
v_call: TRBV6-5; clone_size: -; j_call: TRBJ1-1; cdr3_aa: CASSYFGQTEAFF
v_call: TRBV29-1; clone_size: -; j_call: TRBJ1-1; cdr3_aa: CSVGNTGGNEAFF
v_call: TRBV5-1; clone_size: -; j_call: TRBJ2-5; cdr3_aa: CASSFRSEPQETQYF
v_call: TRBV12-5; clone_size: -; j_call: TRBJ2-1; cdr3_aa: CASGFPSSGGQGGEQFF
v_call: TRBV3-1; clone_size: -; j_call: TRBJ1-4; cdr3_aa: CASNNRGADEKLFF